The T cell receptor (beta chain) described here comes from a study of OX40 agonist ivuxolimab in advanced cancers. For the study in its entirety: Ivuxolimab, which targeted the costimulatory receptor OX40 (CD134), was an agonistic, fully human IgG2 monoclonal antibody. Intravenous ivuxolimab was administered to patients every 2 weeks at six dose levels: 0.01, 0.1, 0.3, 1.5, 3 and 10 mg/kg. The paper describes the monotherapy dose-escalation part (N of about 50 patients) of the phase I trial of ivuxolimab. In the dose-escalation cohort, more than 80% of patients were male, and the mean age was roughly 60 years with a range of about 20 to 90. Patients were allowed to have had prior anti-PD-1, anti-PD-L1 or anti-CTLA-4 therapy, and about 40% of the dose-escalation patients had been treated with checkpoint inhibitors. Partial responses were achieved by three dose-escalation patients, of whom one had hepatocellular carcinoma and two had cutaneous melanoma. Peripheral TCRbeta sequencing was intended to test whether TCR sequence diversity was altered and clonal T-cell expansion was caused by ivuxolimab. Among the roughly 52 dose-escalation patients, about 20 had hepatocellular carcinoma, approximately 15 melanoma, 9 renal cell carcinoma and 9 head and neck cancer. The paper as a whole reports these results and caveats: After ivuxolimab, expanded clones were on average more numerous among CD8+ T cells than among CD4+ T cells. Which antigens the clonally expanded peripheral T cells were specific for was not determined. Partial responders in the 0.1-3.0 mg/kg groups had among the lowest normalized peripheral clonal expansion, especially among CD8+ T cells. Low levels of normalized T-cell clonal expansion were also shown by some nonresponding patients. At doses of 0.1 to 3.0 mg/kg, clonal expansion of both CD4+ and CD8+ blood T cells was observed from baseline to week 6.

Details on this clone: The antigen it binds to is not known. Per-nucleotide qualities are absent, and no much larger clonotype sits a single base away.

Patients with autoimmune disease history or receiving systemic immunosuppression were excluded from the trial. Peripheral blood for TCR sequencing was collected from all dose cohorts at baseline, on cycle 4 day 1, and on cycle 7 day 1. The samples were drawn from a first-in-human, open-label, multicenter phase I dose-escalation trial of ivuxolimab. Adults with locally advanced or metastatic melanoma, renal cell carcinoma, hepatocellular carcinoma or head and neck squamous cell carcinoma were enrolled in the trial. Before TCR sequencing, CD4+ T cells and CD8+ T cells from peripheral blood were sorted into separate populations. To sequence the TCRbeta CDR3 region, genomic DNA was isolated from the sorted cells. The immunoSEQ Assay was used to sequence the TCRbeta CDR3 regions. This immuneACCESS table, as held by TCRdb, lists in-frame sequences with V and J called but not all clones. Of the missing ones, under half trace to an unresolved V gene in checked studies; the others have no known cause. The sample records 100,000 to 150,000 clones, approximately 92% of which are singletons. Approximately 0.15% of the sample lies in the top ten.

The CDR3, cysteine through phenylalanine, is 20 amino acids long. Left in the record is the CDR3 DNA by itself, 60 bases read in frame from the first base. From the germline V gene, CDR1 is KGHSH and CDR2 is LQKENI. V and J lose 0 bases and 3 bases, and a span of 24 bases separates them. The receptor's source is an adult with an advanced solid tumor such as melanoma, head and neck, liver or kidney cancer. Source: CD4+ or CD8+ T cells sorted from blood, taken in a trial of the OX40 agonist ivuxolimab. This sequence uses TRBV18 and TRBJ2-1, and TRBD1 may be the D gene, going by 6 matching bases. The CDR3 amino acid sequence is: CASSPPLNSGTNYDYNEQFF. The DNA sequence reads TGTGCCAGCTCACCACCGCTCAACTCCGGGACAAACTATGACTACAATGAGCAGTTCTTC.